Below are 21 T cell receptor beta chains sequenced from a single sample in a study of low-dose radiotherapy and immunotherapy resistance in tumors. TRAV and TRBV primers primed cDNA for both TCRalpha and TCRbeta. Amplification of TCRs used a constant-region primer and V-primer adapter for 20 PCR cycles. TCRdb reanalysed the reads using MiXCR and keeps one entry per CDR3 protein. The sample includes roughly 17,000 distinct CDR3 sequences, 70% seen only once; the top ten take approximately 6%. Receptors originate from a human donor with advanced metastatic prostate, ovarian, gallbladder or colorectal cancer (not recorded which). This table probably holds off-target reads from a library built for another chain.

CDR3 sequence: CASSPLAVNTGELFF. DNA of the CDR3: TGTGCCAGCAGTCCGCTAGCGGTGAACACCGGGGAGCTGTTTTTT. This chain uses TRBV7-8 with TRBJ2-2; 7 bases map to TRBD2. This CDR3 contains 15 residues. With V trimmed by 6 bases and J by 1 base, 5 bases remained unmatched. The germline gives CDR1 SGHVS, CDR2 FQNEAQ.

The genes are TRBV12-3 or TRBV12-4 and TRBJ2-5, with TRBD2 matching over 12 bases. V dropped 5 bases and J dropped 5; count of bases not matched to a gene: 6. The CDR3 is 15 residues long. CDR3 protein: CASSPPTSGGETQYF. In DNA, the CDR3 is TGTGCCAGCAGTCCGCCGACTAGCGGGGGTGAGACCCAGTACTTC.

This chain connects TRBV28 to TRBJ1-1; D perhaps matches TRBD1 (6 bases). Trimming removed 6 bases from V and 0 bases from J, with 14 bases in between. The germline gives CDR1 MDHEN, CDR2 SYDVKM. The CDR3 is 15 residues long. The CDR3 bases are TGTGCCAGCAGCGGACAGAAAGAAATGAACACTGAAGCTTTCTTT. This translates into CASSGQKEMNTEAFF.

The genes are TRBV2 and TRBJ2-2, with 8 bases fitting TRBD2. The CDR3 totals 23 residues. Per the germline V gene, CDR1 is SNHLY and CDR2 is FYNNEI. V lost 6 bases and J lost 4; bases outside the gene matches: 31. CDR3 bases: TGTGCCAGCAGCGCCCAGCTTTGGGGGCGGGGTTGGGCTAGCGGGCCTGGCACCGGGGAGCTGTTTTTT. Its protein is CASSAQLWGRGWASGPGTGELFF. Full variable domain (missing parts from reference TRBV2 and TRBJ2-2): EPEVTQTPSHQVTQMGQEVILRCVPISNHLYFYWYRQILGQKVEFLVSFYNNEISEKSEIFDDQFSVERPDGSNFTLKIRSTKLEDSAMYFCASSAQLWGRGWASGPGTGELFFGEGSRLTVL.

CDR3 region: CATRGQGKRGETTDTQYF. The DNA for the CDR3 is TGTGCCACGCGGGGACAGGGAAAAAGAGGGGAGACCACAGATACGCAGTATTTT. This chain joins TRBV6-2 or TRBV6-3 and TRBJ2-3; 9 bases fit TRBD1. With V trimmed by 10 bases and J by 2 bases, 19 bases remained unmatched. Germline CDR1 reads MNHEY; CDR2 reads SVGEGT. The CDR3 has 18 amino acids.

The genes are TRBV20-1 and TRBJ1-1, with D unclear. Germline lookup yields CDR1 DFQATT and CDR2 SNEGSKA (reference sequence). This CDR3 is built from 13 residues. V was cut by 6 bases and J by 2 bases, with 13 bases left in between. DNA for the CDR3: TGCAGTGCCCTGCACTTGGGCAACACTGAAGCTTTCTTT. Encoded protein: CSALHLGNTEAFF.

This clonotype appeared a few times. CDR3 amino acids: CASSSLGRPYEQYF. The CDR3 nucleotides are TGTGCCAGCAGTTCCCTCGGCAGACCCTACGAGCAGTACTTC. The rearrangement joins TRBV28 to TRBJ2-7; no reliable D call. Germline V gene sequence: CDR1 MDHEN, CDR2 SYDVKM. The V and J ends lost 4 bases and 2 bases respectively, with 12 bases between them. This CDR3 contains 14 residues.

This sequence joins TRBV5-4 and TRBJ1-1; tentatively, D is TRBD1 (5 bases). The V end lost 1 base, the J end lost 6 bases, and 13 bases lay between the germline ends. CDR3 size: 14 residues. Germline lookup yields CDR1 SGHNT and CDR2 YYREEE (reference sequence). The CDR3 loop reads CASSLRQGQPEAFF. Written as DNA, the CDR3 is TGTGCCAGCAGCTTGCGGCAGGGCCAGCCTGAAGCTTTCTTT.

The chain employs TRBV28 and TRBJ2-1; 7 positions agree with TRBD2. V was clipped by 6 bases and J by 8 bases; unmatched bases: 4. This CDR3 is built from 12 residues. Germline V lookup: CDR1 MDHEN, CDR2 SYDVKM. CDR3 region: CASRTSIDEQFF. CDR3 DNA: TGTGCCAGCAGGACTAGCATCGATGAGCAGTTCTTC. The full variable domain, with the rest looked up from reference TRBV28 and TRBJ2-1, is DVKVTQSSRYLVKRTGEKVFLECVQDMDHENMFWYRQDPGLGLRLIYFSYDVKMKEKGDIPEGYSVSREKKERFSLILESASTNQTSMYLCASRTSIDEQFFGPGTRLTVL.

The rearrangement joins TRBV20-1 to TRBJ2-5; 7 bases agree with TRBD2. The J segment lost 1 base and the V segment lost 0 bases, leaving 8 bases of the junction unmatched. This CDR3 region has 16 residues. Germline V lookup: CDR1 DFQATT, CDR2 SNEGSKA (reference sequence). The CDR3 sequence: CSARDNRLAVQETQYF. Written as DNA, the CDR3 is TGCAGTGCTAGAGATAATAGGCTAGCGGTCCAAGAGACCCAGTACTTC.

The chain recombines TRBV6-2 or TRBV6-3 with TRBJ2-5, with D perhaps assigned TRBD1 or TRBD2 (5 bases each). The CDR3 loop spans 13 amino acids. In germline, CDR1 is MNHEY, CDR2 SVGEGT. Trimming took off 6 bases at V and 0 bases at J, with 8 bases between the two ends. The CDR3 nucleotides are TGTGCCAGCAGATGGGACGACCAAGAGACCCAGTACTTC. Protein product: CASRWDDQETQYF.

This chain uses TRBV6-1 with TRBJ2-3; TRBD1 agrees at 9 bases. The V and J ends lost 4 bases and 6 bases, in that order; junction bases with no gene match: 8. The germline CDR1 and CDR2 sequences are MNHNS and SASEGT. The CDR3 has 15 residues. CDR3 DNA sequence: TGTGCCAGCAGTGCCATGTCAACAGGGGGCGATACGCAGTATTTT. This codes for CASSAMSTGGDTQYF.

Judged by abundance, this clonotype is medium-sized. This chain connects TRBV11-2 to TRBJ2-7; 9 nucleotides match TRBD2. J was trimmed by 2 bases and V by 3 bases; bases with no gene match: 5. Germline V gene sequence: CDR1 SGHAT, CDR2 FQNNGV. This CDR3 is built from 15 residues. CDR3 coding DNA: TGTGCCAGCAGCTTTGGGGCTAGCGGGACCTACGAGCAGTACTTC. Translation gives CASSFGASGTYEQYF.

This clonotype was detected only once. V is TRBV24-1 and J is TRBJ2-1; 8 nucleotides align to TRBD1. V shed 4 bases and J 6 bases; nucleotides not matched to a gene: 10. This CDR3 is built from 16 residues. Looked up from germline, CDR1 is KGHDR and CDR2 is SFDVKD. The CDR3 DNA sequence: TGTGCCACCAGTGAGGACAGGGAGTATGCTACCAATGAGCAGTTCTTC. This translates into CATSEDREYATNEQFF.

DNA for the CDR3: TGCGCCAGCAGCTTGGATGGCAGGGGTGGACTAGAGACCCAGTACTTC. Its translation: CASSLDGRGGLETQYF. This chain connects TRBV5-1 to TRBJ2-5; weak D call: TRBD1 (6 bases). Deletions cut 0 bases from V and 4 bases from J, with 16 bases between. This CDR3 contains 16 residues. Germline CDR1 is SGHRS and CDR2 is YFSETQ.

The V call is TRBV5-5, the J call TRBJ2-3; D possibly corresponds to TRBD2 (5 bases). V lost 4 bases and J 5 bases, leaving 11 bases between the germline ends. This CDR3 spans 13 amino acids. Germline V gene sequence: CDR1 SGHKS, CDR2 YYEKEE (reference sequence). CDR3 bases: TGTGCCAGCAGCCGGGATCTGAAAGATACGCAGTATTTT. Its protein is CASSRDLKDTQYF.

The V and J genes are TRBV27 and TRBJ2-4; weak D call: TRBD2 (5 bases). The CDR3 runs to 16 residues. In germline, CDR1 is MNHEY, CDR2 SMNVEV (reference sequence). The V and J ends lost 4 bases and 7 bases respectively, with 20 bases between them. As DNA, the CDR3 is TGTGCCAGCAGTTCGACGGACTCGAGTTTAGGGAACATTCAGTACTTC. As protein: CASSSTDSSLGNIQYF.

The chain uses TRBV7-8 and TRBJ1-5; D remains ambiguous. The CDR3 extends over 12 amino acids. Germline V gene data show CDR1 as SGHVS and CDR2 as FQNEAQ. V was shortened by 0 bases and J by 6 bases, with 3 bases between the two germline ends. The CDR3 protein is CASSLAGQPQHF. CDR3 nucleotides: TGTGCCAGCAGCTTAGCAGGTCAGCCCCAGCATTTT.

DNA for the CDR3: TGTGCCATGACCGGGACAGTAAGCCTGAATAGCAATCAGCCCCAGCATTTT. Its protein product is CAMTGTVSLNSNQPQHF. This chain links TRBV25-1 with TRBJ1-5; 7 bases are shared with TRBD1. V was pared by 10 bases and J by 0 bases, with 15 bases of the junction left unmatched. This CDR3 is built from 17 residues. Germline CDR1 MGHDK, CDR2 SYGVNS.

V usage is TRBV28 and J usage is TRBJ2-3; D unresolved. The CDR3 totals 14 residues. Germline-derived CDR1 and CDR2 are MDHEN and SYDVKM. The V and J ends lost 5 bases and 2 bases respectively, with 11 bases between them. The CDR3 protein is CASSPRPPTDTQYF. For the CDR3, the DNA is TGTGCCAGCAGTCCCAGGCCCCCCACAGATACGCAGTATTTT.

The chain links TRBV11-2 to TRBJ2-1; TRBD2 matches at 7 bases. Germline loops: CDR1 SGHAT, CDR2 FQNNGV. The CDR3 sequence is 14 residues long. V lost 5 bases, J lost 6 bases, and 7 bases stayed unmatched. The CDR3 sequence is CASSPRRGGNEQFF. CDR3 in DNA: TGTGCCAGCAGCCCCCGGCGCGGGGGCAATGAGCAGTTCTTC.